Following are 3 T cell receptor beta chains from one sample sequenced in a study of control samples from healthy donors and cancer patients. Libraries were prepared by immunoSEQ multiplex PCR; TCRdb keeps only in-frame clonotypes and omits some of them. The sample includes some 100,000 clones, around nine tenths of them seen just once. The material sequenced was blood. The origin of the receptors is a woman in her forties or fifties in good health.

V usage is TRBV7-9 and J usage is TRBJ2-2; 8 positions agree with TRBD1. The junction had 6 bases not matched to a gene; V was cut back by 1 base and J by 5 bases. CDR3 length: 16 residues. Germline CDR1 and CDR2: SEHNR and FQNEAQ (reference sequence). The CDR3 region has the DNA TGTGCCAGCAGCTTAGTTCAGGGGGCCGGGACCGGGGAGCTGTTTTTT. This gives the protein CASSLVQGAGTGELFF.

V gene TRBV7-3 combines with J gene TRBJ1-4; D gene unclear. V was shortened by 1 base and J by 1 base, with 10 bases between the two germline ends. CDR1 SGHTA and CDR2 FQGTGA come from the germline V gene. CDR3 length equals 16 residues. CDR3 DNA: TGTGCCAGCAGCTTAAACGGAAGGGAAACTAATGAAAAACTGTTTTTT. This sequence encodes CASSLNGRETNEKLFF.

This chain joins TRBV6-1 and TRBJ1-1; TRBD1 matches at 7 bases. CDR1 is MNHNS, CDR2 SASEGT, per germline. V shed 2 bases, J shed 0 bases, and the junction held 3 bases outside the gene matches. CDR3 length: 15 residues. The CDR3 loop reads CASSERQGLNTEAFF. In nucleotides, the CDR3 is TGTGCCAGCAGTGAAAGACAGGGATTGAACACTGAAGCTTTCTTT.